These T cell receptor beta chains were read from a single sample in a study of blood T cell repertoires in COVID-19. This table comes from immunoSEQ multiplex PCR, and its TCRdb copy is limited to in-frame clones, with some not included. The sample has roughly 86,000 clones, roughly 78% seen once; the top ten hold roughly a fifth. The sample was peripheral blood. These receptors were obtained from a human donor in a cohort sampled during active COVID-19. Both conserved end residues are part of each CDR3. D genes are given only for firm matches. Clone size is shown for a subset of rows, as once, few, many or a class of expanded clone.

J gene	D gene	clone size	V gene	CDR3 DNA	CDR3 protein
TRBJ2-1	TRBD1	-	TRBV19	TGTGCCAGTAAATCAGGGGGCTCAGGCTACAATGAGCAGTTCTTC	CASKSGGSGYNEQFF
TRBJ2-3	TRBD2	-	TRBV6-5	TGTGCCAGCAGGCCTGAGGGACTAAGCACAGATACGCAGTATTTT	CASRPEGLSTDTQYF
TRBJ2-3	-	-	TRBV11-3	TGTGCCAGCAGCTTAGCTTCCGCAGATACGCAGTATTTT	CASSLASADTQYF
TRBJ2-7	-	-	TRBV28	TGTGCCAGCAGAAGTAGCGGCTACGAGCAGTACTTC	CASRSSGYEQYF
TRBJ2-2	-	once	TRBV10-3	TGTGCCTCGTGGGGGGTTTCGAACACCGGGGAGCTGTTTTTT	CASWGVSNTGELFF
TRBJ1-1	TRBD1	-	TRBV28	TGTGCCAGCAGGGGACAGGGTGGGACTGAAGCTTTCTTT	CASRGQGGTEAFF
TRBJ1-4	TRBD1	-	TRBV18	TGTGCCAGCTCTCGCGACAGGGGAAATGAAAAACTGTTTTTT	CASSRDRGNEKLFF
TRBJ2-7	-	-	TRBV5-1	TGCGCCAGCAGCCCGGCGGGACGGGGAGGTTACGAGCAGTACTTC	CASSPAGRGGYEQYF
TRBJ1-1	-	few	TRBV7-6	TGTGCCAGCAGCTATGGGATGGGGGAGGTGAACACTGAAGCTTTCTTT	CASSYGMGEVNTEAFF
TRBJ1-6	TRBD1	-	TRBV5-1	TGCGCCAGCAGCCAAGGACAGGGCAGTTCACCCCTCCACTTT	CASSQGQGSSPLHF
TRBJ1-5	-	once	TRBV5-5	TGTGCCAGCACCGCGAGGGATAGCAATCAGCCCCAGCATTTT	CASTARDSNQPQHF
TRBJ1-6	-	-	TRBV11-2	TGTGCCAGCAGCTTAGGTCAGGGACTATATAATTCACCCCTCCACTTT	CASSLGQGLYNSPLHF
TRBJ1-3	TRBD1	-	TRBV5-4	TGTGCCAGCAGCTTGACAGGGGTTTCGCCCTCTGGAAACACCATATATTTT	CASSLTGVSPSGNTIYF
TRBJ1-2	-	-	TRBV7-2	TGTGCCAGCAGCAACAGAATTTCCTATGGCTACACCTTC	CASSNRISYGYTF
TRBJ2-7	TRBD1	-	TRBV6-6	TGTGCCAGCAGTCCCGGGACAGGGGGTGAAACCCGAATTTCCTACGAGCAGTACTTC	CASSPGTGGETRISYEQYF
TRBJ2-5	-	-	TRBV28	TGTGCCACTTCAGGGTACCAAGAGACCCAGTACTTC	CATSGYQETQYF
TRBJ2-7	TRBD1	-	TRBV2	TGTGCCAGCCTGCAAGGGGGACAGGGGGTCTACGAGCAGTACTTC	CASLQGGQGVYEQYF
TRBJ1-4	-	once	TRBV10-1	TGCGCCAGCCAAGGGGCAACTAATGAAAAACTGTTTTTT	CASQGATNEKLFF
TRBJ2-6	-	-	TRBV29-1	TGCAGCAGCGTATCTCCCGGGGCCAACGTCCTGACTTTC	CSSVSPGANVLTF
TRBJ2-7	-	-	TRBV19	TGTGCCAGTAGTTCAGGCAGGCTCTCCTACGAGCAGTACTTC	CASSSGRLSYEQYF
TRBJ2-1	-	once	TRBV3-1/TRBV3-2	TGTGCCAGCAGCCAAGAGGAGGGGGCAACCCATGAGCAGTTCTTC	CASSQEEGATHEQFF
TRBJ1-5	-	few	TRBV27	TGTGCCAGCAGTCTCCGACAGGACAATCAGCCCCAGCATTTT	CASSLRQDNQPQHF
TRBJ2-1	TRBD2	-	TRBV7-2	TGTGCCGGCGCTAGCGGGGGGGCCAACTACGGCAATGAGCAGTTCTTC	CAGASGGANYGNEQFF
TRBJ2-1	TRBD2	-	TRBV7-3	TGTGCCAGCAGCCCAAAATTTACTAGCGGCACCGAGCAGTTCTTC	CASSPKFTSGTEQFF
TRBJ2-3	TRBD1	-	TRBV28	TGTGCCAGCAGTCGGACAGGGGGGGTCTCGAACACAGATACGCAGTATTTT	CASSRTGGVSNTDTQYF
TRBJ1-2	TRBD1	-	TRBV19	TGTGCCAGTTCGCGGACAGGGAACCATGGCTACACCTTC	CASSRTGNHGYTF
TRBJ1-5	-	once	TRBV19	TGTGCCAGTAATCACCGGGACTGGAATCAGCCCCAGCATTTT	CASNHRDWNQPQHF
TRBJ1-4	-	-	TRBV5-1	TGCGCCAGCAGCCCATACCAGGGTGATGAAAAACTGTTTTTT	CASSPYQGDEKLFF
TRBJ1-5	-	-	TRBV19	TGTGCCAGTAGTGGCTGGGGACGGGAGGTCAATCAGCCCCAGCATTTT	CASSGWGREVNQPQHF
TRBJ2-7	TRBD1	-	TRBV20-1	TGCAGTGCTACGACAGGGTTGCAGCAGTACTTC	CSATTGLQQYF
TRBJ1-5	TRBD1	few	TRBV19	TGTGCCAGTACCCTAGACAGGGGTTGGGCGCAGCCCCAGCATTTT	CASTLDRGWAQPQHF
TRBJ1-4	-	-	TRBV19	TGTGCCAGTAGCCAGCGCTCTAATGAAAAACTGTTTTTT	CASSQRSNEKLFF
TRBJ1-5	TRBD1	-	TRBV29-1	TGCAGCGTTGGTGACAGGGGTAATCAGCCCCAGCATTTT	CSVGDRGNQPQHF
TRBJ2-5	TRBD1	-	TRBV24-1	TGTGCCACCAGCGGGACAGATTCGGGCCAAGAGACCCAGTACTTC	CATSGTDSGQETQYF
TRBJ1-3	TRBD1	-	TRBV29-1	TGCAGCGTTACCGGGACAGGGGTTGGAAACACCATATATTTT	CSVTGTGVGNTIYF
TRBJ2-3	-	-	TRBV24-1	TGTGCCACCAGTGATTACAGTAGCACAGATACGCAGTATTTT	CATSDYSSTDTQYF
TRBJ2-2	TRBD2	-	TRBV24-1	TGTGCCACCAGTGAGAGCGGGAGCACCGGGGAGCTGTTTTTT	CATSESGSTGELFF
TRBJ1-1	-	-	TRBV3-1/TRBV3-2	TGTGCCAGCAGCCAGCGCCCTTCGAGAACTGAAGCTTTCTTT	CASSQRPSRTEAFF
TRBJ2-7	TRBD2	-	TRBV7-8	TGTGCCAGCAGCCGTGGGAGGGCCTACGAGCAGTACTTC	CASSRGRAYEQYF
TRBJ2-2	TRBD2	-	TRBV11-2	TGTGCCAGCAGCGGCCGCCCGGGGGGGGAGAGCACCGGGGAGCTGTTTTTT	CASSGRPGGESTGELFF
TRBJ2-2	TRBD1	-	TRBV19	TGTGCCACAAGAACAGGGGCGAACACCGGGGAGCTGTTTTTT	CATRTGANTGELFF
TRBJ1-2	-	-	TRBV4-1	TGCGCCAGCAGCCAAGATATGATAAGGGGCTATGGCTACACCTTC	CASSQDMIRGYGYTF
TRBJ1-2	TRBD1	-	TRBV5-1	TGCGCCAGCAGCTTAGGGACAGGGGGCGAAGGTGGCTACACCTTC	CASSLGTGGEGGYTF
TRBJ1-2	-	-	TRBV5-6	TGTGCCAGCAGCTTAGCGGGGACGGGATGGAACTATGGCTACACCTTC	CASSLAGTGWNYGYTF
TRBJ2-6	TRBD1	-	TRBV5-8	TGTGCCAGCAGCTTCTACAGGGGTACGACTGGGGCCAACGTCCTGACTTTC	CASSFYRGTTGANVLTF
TRBJ2-7	-	-	TRBV5-6	TGTGCCAGCAGGAGCCTCCGGGTCCCTCCCTACGAGCAGTACTTC	CASRSLRVPPYEQYF